This TCR beta chain derives from a study of blood T cell repertoires in COVID-19. The wider study: The United States, Italy and Spain supplied acute and convalescent COVID-19 samples. PBMCs, B-cell-depleted T cells, or T cells provided the cDNA or gDNA that made up the material.

In the original processing: From reference gene primer amplification, estimates of nucleated cell counts were derived. Using immunoSEQ multiplex PCR, the repertoire was profiled, and TCRdb retains in-frame clones only, with some absent. For V, J and clone size, that table is used; D and trimming come from the DNA. The data contain roughly 330,000 clones, 89% of them singletons. This receptor was identified in a man aged 18 to 30 who had recovered from COVID-19. Sequenced input: peripheral blood.

The CDR3 protein is CASSQIAGAVDTQYF. For the CDR3, the DNA is TGCGCCAGCAGCCAGATAGCGGGGGCGGTAGATACGCAGTATTTT. The chain joins TRBV4-3 to TRBJ2-3, with 9 bases identical to TRBD2. V was pared by 3 bases and J by 5 bases, with 6 bases of the junction left unmatched. Per the germline V gene, CDR1 is LGHNA and CDR2 is YSLEER. The CDR3 is 15 amino acids.